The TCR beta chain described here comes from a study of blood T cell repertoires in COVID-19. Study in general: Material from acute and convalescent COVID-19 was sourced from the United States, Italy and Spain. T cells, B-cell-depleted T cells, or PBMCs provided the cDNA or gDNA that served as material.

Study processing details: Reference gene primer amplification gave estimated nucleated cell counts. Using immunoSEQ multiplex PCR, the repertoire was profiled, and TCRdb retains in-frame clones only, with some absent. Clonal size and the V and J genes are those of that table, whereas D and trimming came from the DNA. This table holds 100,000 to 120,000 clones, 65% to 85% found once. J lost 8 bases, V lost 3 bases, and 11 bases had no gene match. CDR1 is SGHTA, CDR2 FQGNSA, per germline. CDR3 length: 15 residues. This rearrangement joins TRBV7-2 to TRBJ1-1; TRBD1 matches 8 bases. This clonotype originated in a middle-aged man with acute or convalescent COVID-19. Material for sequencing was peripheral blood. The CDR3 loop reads CASSLDTRTGREAFF. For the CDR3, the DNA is TGTGCCAGCAGCTTGGACACCCGGACAGGGCGAGAAGCTTTCTTT.